These 25 T cell receptor beta chains originate from one sample sequenced in a study of OX40 agonist ivuxolimab in advanced cancers. Here immunoSEQ multiplex PCR was the method, and the copy in TCRdb shows in-frame clones only, minus some. This table has roughly 38,000 clones, about 82% appearing once. The source material was CD4+ or CD8+ T cells sorted from blood, sampled in a trial of the OX40 agonist ivuxolimab. The receptor set was obtained from an adult with an advanced solid tumor such as melanoma, head and neck, liver or kidney cancer.

This clone was detected only once. The genes are TRBV7-9 and TRBJ2-3; TRBD1 matches 7 bases. This CDR3 spans 16 amino acids. Germline CDR1 SEHNR, CDR2 FQNEAQ (reference sequence). J was trimmed by 5 bases and V by 5 bases; bases with no gene match: 13. The CDR3 bases are TGTGCCAGCAGCCAAACAACCGGGACAGAGATAGATACGCAGTATTTT. Encoded protein: CASSQTTGTEIDTQYF.

A few counts support this clone. The V gene is TRBV2, the J gene TRBJ2-7; weak D call: TRBD2 (5 bases). Deletions cut 2 bases from V and 2 bases from J, with 7 bases between. Germline-derived CDR1 and CDR2 are SNHLY and FYNNEI. The CDR3 consists of 13 residues. This CDR3 reads CASSESTTYEQYF. The DNA of the CDR3 is TGTGCCAGCAGTGAATCGACTACCTACGAGCAGTACTTC.

The chain recombines TRBV14 with TRBJ2-7, with TRBD2 matching 10 bases. The CDR3 sequence is 16 residues long. J lost 3 bases, V lost 1 base, and 6 bases had no gene match. Germline CDR1 is SGHDN and CDR2 is FVKESK. The CDR3 sequence is CASSQGGSSGGYEQYF. The CDR3 DNA sequence: TGTGCCAGCAGCCAAGGGGGTTCTAGCGGGGGCTACGAGCAGTACTTC. The whole variable domain, remainder taken from reference TRBV14 and TRBJ2-7, is EAGVTQFPSHSVIEKGQTVTLRCDPISGHDNLYWYRRVMGKEIKFLLHFVKESKQDESGMPNNRFLAERTGGTYSTLKVQPAELEDSGVYFCASSQGGSSGGYEQYFGPGTRLTVT.

For this clone: The sample contains more than one DNA sequence encoding this CDR3. The rearrangement links TRBV28 to TRBJ2-7; tentative D call: TRBD1 (6 bases). CDR1 and CDR2 (germline): MDHEN, SYDVKM. Trimming stripped 4 bases from V and 3 bases from J, with 16 bases between. CDR3 length equals 15 residues. As DNA, the CDR3 is TGTGCCAGCAGTTACAGACAGGCGCATTTCTACGAGCAGTACTTC. Translation: CASSYRQAHFYEQYF.

The chain carries TRBV7-9 and TRBJ2-1, with 7 bases that match TRBD1. The length of the CDR3 is 15 residues. V lost 4 bases and J lost 1; bases outside the gene matches: 4. Germline CDR1 is SEHNR and CDR2 is FQNEAQ (reference sequence). As DNA, the CDR3 is TGTGCCAGCAGCTCCCGACAGGGTTCCTACAATGAGCAGTTCTTC. Translating it yields CASSSRQGSYNEQFF.

This sequence joins TRBV5-4 and TRBJ2-5, with TRBD1 as a possible D gene (5 bases). Germline V lookup: CDR1 SGHNT, CDR2 YYREEE (reference sequence). The CDR3 extends over 12 amino acids. Trimming took off 3 bases at V and 4 bases at J, with 7 bases between the two ends. The CDR3 nucleotides read TGTGCCAGCAGCTGGGGCTTAGAGACCCAGTACTTC. It translates to CASSWGLETQYF.

This rearrangement joins TRBV11-3 to TRBJ2-5; perhaps TRBD2 as D (5 bases). This CDR3 contains 20 residues. The V end was cut by 5 bases, the J end by 5 bases, with 33 bases between. Looked up from germline, CDR1 is SGHNT and CDR2 is YENEEA. The CDR3 bases are TGTGCCAGCAGCATCCAAACCATCCCCGGGAAGACTCTAGAAGTGGAGACCCAGTACTTC. This gives the protein CASSIQTIPGKTLEVETQYF.

This chain connects TRBV6-6 to TRBJ1-5; 7 bases line up with TRBD1. Germline V gene data show CDR1 as MNHNY and CDR2 as SVGAGI (reference sequence). There are 13 residues in the CDR3. J gave up 4 bases and V 7 bases, and 4 bases lay outside the gene matches. The CDR3 sequence: CASKTGINQPQHF. The CDR3 DNA follows: TGTGCCAGCAAGACAGGGATTAATCAGCCCCAGCATTTT.

The V gene is TRBV5-1, the J gene TRBJ2-3; D ambiguous. Germline CDR1 reads SGHRS; CDR2 reads YFSETQ. V was clipped by 6 bases and J by 5 bases, with 16 bases between them. There are 14 residues in the CDR3. The CDR3 spells CASKLWAVGDTQYF. The CDR3, as DNA: TGCGCCAGCAAGTTGTGGGCCGTGGGAGATACGCAGTATTTT.

This rearrangement joins TRBV6-5 to TRBJ1-5; 7 bases fit TRBD1. The CDR3 spans 14 residues. Germline loops: CDR1 MNHEY, CDR2 SVGAGI. V lost 5 bases to trimming and J lost 5 bases; unmatched junction nucleotides: 6. The CDR3 DNA sequence: TGTGCCAGCAGTCCGTTTCAGGGGGATCAGCCCCAGCATTTT. It yields the protein CASSPFQGDQPQHF.

The CDR3 bases are TGTGCCAGCAGCTTAGGGCCTAGCAATCAGCCCCAGCATTTT. Its protein is CASSLGPSNQPQHF. This chain joins TRBV7-8 and TRBJ1-5; D ambiguous. This CDR3 region has 14 residues. V shed 1 base and J shed 0 bases, with 4 bases lying between them. CDR1 SGHVS and CDR2 FQNEAQ come from the germline V gene.

The chain uses TRBV9 and TRBJ1-1; no clear D. The V gene's germline CDR1 is SGDLS and CDR2 YYNGEE. The CDR3 covers 15 residues. Trimming took off 3 bases at V and 2 bases at J, with 14 bases between the two ends. CDR3 in amino acids: CASSAVQPFNTEAFF. For the CDR3, the DNA is TGTGCCAGCAGCGCAGTACAGCCTTTTAACACTGAAGCTTTCTTT.

This rearrangement joins TRBV15 to TRBJ2-7, with D possibly being TRBD1 (6 bases). Trimming stripped 5 bases from V and 2 bases from J, with 10 bases between. The CDR3 runs to 13 residues. Germline CDR1 reads LNHNV; CDR2 reads YYDKDF (reference sequence). CDR3 nucleotide sequence: TGTGCCACCAGCCAGAGACAGGCCTACGAGCAGTACTTC. This encodes CATSQRQAYEQYF.

J is TRBJ1-1 and V is TRBV5-5; 7 bases fit TRBD1. This CDR3 has 14 amino acids. Germline V lookup: CDR1 SGHKS, CDR2 YYEKEE (reference sequence). V dropped 3 bases and J dropped 4; count of bases not matched to a gene: 6. The chain's CDR3 is CASSWDSWGTEAFF. The CDR3 nucleotides read TGTGCCAGCAGCTGGGACAGTTGGGGCACTGAAGCTTTCTTT.

This sequence joins TRBV18 and TRBJ1-2, with D perhaps matching TRBD1 (5 bases). The CDR3 covers 14 residues. The V gene's germline CDR1 is KGHSH and CDR2 LQKENI. V gave up 4 bases and J gave up 6 bases, with 15 bases separating them. This chain's CDR3 is CASSLVQGLNGYTF. The CDR3 DNA reads as TGTGCCAGCTCACTAGTCCAGGGTCTCAATGGCTACACCTTC.

This clone was recorded a few times. This chain joins TRBV10-3 and TRBJ1-1, with 8 bases that match TRBD1. The CDR3 length is 17 residues. J gave up 1 base and V 6 bases, and 13 bases lay outside the gene matches. CDR1 is ENHRY, CDR2 SYGVKD, per germline. CDR3 loop: CAIRSDRATEGNTEAFF. In nucleotides, the CDR3 is TGTGCCATCAGGTCGGACAGGGCGACTGAGGGGAACACTGAAGCTTTCTTT.

This clone was recorded once. This sequence joins TRBV10-2 and TRBJ2-3, with 7 bases aligning to TRBD1. Germline CDR1 is WSHSY and CDR2 is SAAADI. The V segment lost 2 bases and the J segment 7 bases; nucleotides outside the gene matches: 3. The CDR3 extends over 13 amino acids. CDR3 sequence (DNA): TGCGCCAGCAGTGAGCCCAGGGGGAATACGCAGTATTTT. Translation: CASSEPRGNTQYF.

This clone was recorded once. The genes are TRBV28 and TRBJ2-7; 7 positions agree with TRBD2. The germline V gene encodes CDR1 MDHEN and CDR2 SYDVKM. The CDR3 is 12 residues long. V was clipped by 5 bases and J by 4 bases; unmatched bases: 2. CDR3: CASSLLAYEQYF. The CDR3 bases are TGTGCCAGCAGTCTACTAGCGTACGAGCAGTACTTC.

The gene calls are TRBV29-1 and TRBJ2-5; D gene ambiguous. Germline CDR1 is SQVTM and CDR2 is ANQGSEA. Trimming left V 1 base short and J 5 bases short, with 11 bases between. The CDR3 contains 13 residues. The CDR3 coding sequence is TGCAGCGTTGAAGCTTGGACGACGGAGACCCAGTACTTC. It translates to CSVEAWTTETQYF. Complete variable domain (other parts from reference TRBV29-1 and TRBJ2-5): SAVISQKPSRDICQRGTSLTIQCQVDSQVTMMFWYRQQPGQSLTLIATANQGSEATYESGFVIDKFPISRPNLTFSTLTVSNMSPEDSSIYLCSVEAWTTETQYFGPGTRLLVL.

As to this clone: This is likely a read error, given that the CDR3 carries no conserved phenylalanine or tryptophan at its end. This chain's CDR3 is CASSFRDRDYEQYL. The CDR3 region has the DNA TGTGCCAGCAGCTTCCGGGACAGGGACTACGAGCAGTACCTC. The V gene is TRBV5-6, the J gene TRBJ2-7, with 9 positions matching TRBD1. The trim removed 2 bases at V and 3 bases at J, leaving 3 bases unmatched. The CDR3 loop spans 14 amino acids. In germline, CDR1 is SGHDT, CDR2 YYEEEE.

The gene calls are TRBV2 and TRBJ2-5; D unresolved. The last part of the DNA fits TRBJ2-7 better; the J call may be wrong. The CDR3 covers 12 residues. Germline values: CDR1 SNHLY, CDR2 FYNNEI. DNA for the CDR3: TGTGCCAGCAGTGGGCAGGCCTACGAGCAGTACTTC. It yields the protein CASSGQAYEQYF.

The V gene is TRBV5-1, the J gene TRBJ2-7; 11 nucleotides agree with TRBD2. CDR1 SGHRS and CDR2 YFSETQ come from the germline V gene. With 7 bases clipped from V and 0 bases from J, the junction kept 6 bases outside the gene matches. The CDR3 sequence is 15 residues long. CDR3 in amino acids: CASARLAGPSYEQYF. CDR3 nucleotide sequence: TGCGCCAGCGCAAGACTAGCGGGACCCTCCTACGAGCAGTACTTC.

This chain links TRBV11-2 with TRBJ1-3; 7 bases line up with TRBD1. CDR1 is SGHAT, CDR2 FQNNGV, per germline. This CDR3 region has 16 residues. V shed 5 bases and J 5 bases; nucleotides not matched to a gene: 12. The CDR3 loop reads CASSARQGGRRNTIYF. The DNA for the CDR3 is TGTGCCAGCAGCGCCAGACAGGGCGGTCGGAGAAACACCATATATTTT.

This chain joins TRBV27 and TRBJ1-5; D perhaps matches TRBD1 (5 bases). Per germline, CDR1 MNHEY and CDR2 SMNVEV (reference sequence). This CDR3 region has 14 residues. Trimming removed 5 bases from V and 1 base from J, with 9 bases in between. CDR3 nucleotides: TGTGCCAGCAGTGTCCGGGACAGCAATCAGCCCCAGCATTTT. Translation: CASSVRDSNQPQHF.

The chain uses TRBV28 and TRBJ1-2; 9 nucleotides agree with TRBD1. Germline loops: CDR1 MDHEN, CDR2 SYDVKM. This CDR3 spans 15 amino acids. The V gene end was trimmed by 5 bases and the J gene end by 4 bases; junction bases not matched to a gene: 8. The CDR3: CASSQAGTGSYGYTF. CDR3 coding DNA: TGTGCCAGCAGTCAAGCCGGGACAGGGTCCTATGGCTACACCTTC.